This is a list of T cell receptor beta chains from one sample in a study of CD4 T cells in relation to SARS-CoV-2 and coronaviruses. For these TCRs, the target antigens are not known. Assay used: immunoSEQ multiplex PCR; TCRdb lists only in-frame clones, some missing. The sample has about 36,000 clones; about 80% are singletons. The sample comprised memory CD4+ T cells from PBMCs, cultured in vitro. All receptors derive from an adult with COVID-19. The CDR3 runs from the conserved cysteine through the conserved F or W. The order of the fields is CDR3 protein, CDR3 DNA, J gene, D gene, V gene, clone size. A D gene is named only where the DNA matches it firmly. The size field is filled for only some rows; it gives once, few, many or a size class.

CDR3: CASSKRQGGYGYTF; DNA: TGTGCCAGCAGCAAACGACAGGGTGGCTATGGCTACACCTTC; J: TRBJ1-2; D: TRBD1; V: TRBV14; size: NA
CDR3: CASSLISGTEAFF; DNA: TGTGCCAGCAGCTTAATTTCGGGAACTGAAGCTTTCTTT; J: TRBJ1-1; D: NA; V: TRBV7-8; size: NA
CDR3: CASSAASATSTDTQYF; DNA: TGTGCCAGCAGTGCCGCTAGCGCAACTAGCACAGATACGCAGTATTTT; J: TRBJ2-3; D: NA; V: TRBV28; size: NA
CDR3: CATSPGDRGQPQHF; DNA: TGTGCCACCTCGCCGGGGGACCGGGGCCAGCCCCAGCATTTT; J: TRBJ1-5; D: NA; V: TRBV6-5; size: NA
CDR3: CASSPGLNNEQFF; DNA: TGCGCCAGCAGCCCGGGACTCAACAATGAGCAGTTCTTC; J: TRBJ2-1; D: NA; V: TRBV10-1; size: NA
CDR3: CASSSSYTEAFF; DNA: TGTGCCAGCAGCTCCAGTTACACTGAAGCTTTCTTT; J: TRBJ1-1; D: NA; V: TRBV7-2; size: NA
CDR3: CASSFRGNTEAFF; DNA: TGCGCCAGCAGCTTCCGAGGGAACACTGAAGCTTTCTTT; J: TRBJ1-1; D: NA; V: TRBV5-1; size: NA
CDR3: CASSQDRVSYNEQFF; DNA: TGTGCCAGCAGCCAAGATAGGGTTTCCTACAATGAGCAGTTCTTC; J: TRBJ2-1; D: NA; V: TRBV14; size: few
CDR3: CASSRGGLAGRAGEQFF; DNA: TGTGCCAGCAGTCGGGGCGGACTAGCGGGAAGGGCGGGTGAGCAGTTCTTC; J: TRBJ2-1; D: TRBD2; V: TRBV6-6; size: NA
CDR3: CASSIGDSEQYF; DNA: TGTGCCAGTAGTATAGGGGACTCCGAGCAGTACTTC; J: TRBJ2-7; D: NA; V: TRBV19; size: NA